This T cell receptor (beta chain) comes out of a study of T-cell memory formation after mild COVID-19 (dated by TCRdb to the early 2020s). Study-wide context: Most TCR sequence clusters were specific to one of the two donors. In two donors, T-cell clones that expanded and contracted after mild COVID-19 were tracked by sequencing TCRalpha and TCRbeta repertoires over time. Two young, previously healthy adult volunteers, one female and one male, were included in the cohort.

This clonotype was counted at least ten times. Its antigen has not been determined. There are no base qualities to consult, and no much larger clone falls within one base. Ficoll-Paque density gradient centrifugation was used to isolate PBMCs. The CDR3 spans 13 residues, from the cysteine through the phenylalanine. The entry retains the CDR3 DNA only, 39 bases that are in frame from base 1. CDR1 and CDR2 (LNHDA, SQIVND) derive from the germline V gene (reference sequence). A distance of 9 bases separates the germline ends of V and J, which lose 5 bases and 2 bases respectively. These reads were obtained on an Illumina NovaSeq 6000. TCRalpha and TCRbeta cDNA libraries were built by 5'RACE with constant-segment primers, adding sample barcodes and unique molecular identifiers. RNA was extracted from every sample with Trizol reagent. Libraries were amplified in two PCR steps, with a second sample barcode and Illumina TruSeq adapters added in the second step. Libraries were sequenced on an Illumina NovaSeq with 2 x 150 bp paired-end reads. Regarding the original processing steps: Demultiplexing of reads and collapsing into UMI-guided consensus sequences were performed with migec v1.2.7. Using mixcr v2.1.11, UMI consensuses were aligned to TRA and TRB V and J templates and then assembled into clonotypes. A clonotype was counted as expanded or contracted only if both edgeR and NoisET called the change significant, with noise models trained on biological replicates. For edgeR calls, the thresholds were a false discovery rate-adjusted p below 0.01 and a log2 fold-change of 1. As an exploratory analysis of dynamics, PCA with hierarchical clustering was applied to max-normalized trajectories of the 1000 most abundant clonotypes. Separately sequenced CD4+ and CD8+ repertoires were used to assign the CD4 or CD8 phenotype of responding clones. Clones were called with MiXCR by TCRdb after fastp trimmed the public reads at Q25, and only in-frame beta chains were retained. Identical CDR3 protein sequences are pooled into one entry, listed with their most common genes and DNA. TCRdb's processing, not the authors', yielded these V and J calls. The sample table records approximately 350,000 distinct CDR3 sequences; approximately 15% of these occur just once. The top ten clones comprise around a fifth of the sample.

Paper-wide results and their limitations: Whether the second-wave clones peaking on day 37 were SARS-CoV-2 specific was not confirmed. Only a couple of mild cases were covered by the study, and larger cohorts that include severe cases with pre-infection samples were considered necessary. Some responding clones were found in pre-infection memory, which suggests that pre-existing cross-reactive memory T cells took part in the SARS-CoV-2 response. Clones contracting from day 15 to 85 had balanced CD4/CD8 phenotypes, while a second wave expanding from day 15 to 37 was biased towards CD4+. Contracting CD4+ clones were located mainly in the CM and EM memory subsets, whereas CD8+ clones were found to be enriched in EMRA.

The sequence was obtained from a man aged 18 to 30 who had mild COVID-19 (a few samples of this study predate the infection). The sample titles of this study are shuffled in the database, so cell type and time point are left out; the donor was told from shared clones. Sample: PBMCs or a T cell subset sorted from them (not recorded which). The V and J segments used are TRBV19 and TRBJ1-2; tentative D gene TRBD1, with 5 bases matching. This receptor has the CDR3 CASSPGRNYGYTF. The DNA reads as follows: TGTGCCAGTAGTCCGGGACGGAACTATGGCTACACCTTC.